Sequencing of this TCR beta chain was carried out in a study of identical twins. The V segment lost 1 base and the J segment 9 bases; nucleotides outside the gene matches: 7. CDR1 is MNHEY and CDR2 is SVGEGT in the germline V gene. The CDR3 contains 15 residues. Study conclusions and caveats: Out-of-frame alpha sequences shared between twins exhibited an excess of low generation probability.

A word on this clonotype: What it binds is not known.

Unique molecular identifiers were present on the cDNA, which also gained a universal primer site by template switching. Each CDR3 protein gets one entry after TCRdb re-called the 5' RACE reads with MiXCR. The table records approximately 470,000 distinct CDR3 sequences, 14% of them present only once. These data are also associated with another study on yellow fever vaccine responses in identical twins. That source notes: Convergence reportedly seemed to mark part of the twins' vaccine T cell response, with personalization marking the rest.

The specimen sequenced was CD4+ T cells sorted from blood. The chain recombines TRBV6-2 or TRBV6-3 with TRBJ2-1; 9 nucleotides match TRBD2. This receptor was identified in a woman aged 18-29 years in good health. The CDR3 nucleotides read TGTGCCAGCAGTTACTGGTCGGCGGGAGGGGCTGAGCAGTTCTTC. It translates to CASSYWSAGGAEQFF.